These 20 T cell receptor beta chains came from one sample sequenced in a study of blood T cell repertoires in COVID-19 (TCRdb year 2020). Library preparation was by the immunoSEQ multiplex PCR assay. TCRdb provides this immuneACCESS table in a form limited to in-frame rearrangements. Some clones are lacking; in checked studies, under half of them reflect an unresolved V gene, and why the rest are absent is not known. Within this sample are about 100,000 clones, with about 84% of them counted one time only. The leading ten clones occupy 4.4% of the sample. Source material: peripheral blood. The receptors stem from a man aged 55 to 70 with acute or convalescent COVID-19.

The chain carries TRBV6-4 and TRBJ1-2; TRBD1 might be the D (6 bases). V shed 4 bases and J shed 5 bases, with 11 bases lying between them. In germline, CDR1 is MRHNA, CDR2 SNTAGT. The CDR3 contains 13 residues. The CDR3 loop is CASSVSGTYGYTF. DNA of the CDR3: TGTGCCAGCAGTGTCTCAGGGACATATGGCTACACCTTC.

The chain combines TRBV5-4 with TRBJ1-2; D is possibly TRBD1 (5 bases). The ends were cut back, 2 bases at V and 4 bases at J, with 12 bases in the middle. The CDR3 is 14 amino acids. Germline V CDR1 and CDR2: SGHNT, YYREEE (reference sequence). Here the CDR3 reads CASSFGRDFYGYTF. CDR3 coding DNA: TGTGCCAGCAGCTTCGGACGGGACTTCTATGGCTACACCTTC.

In nucleotides, the CDR3 is TGCGCCAGCAGCCTAACTAGCGGGGGAAACGAGCAGTACTTC. Amino acids: CASSLTSGGNEQYF. The genes are TRBV5-1 and TRBJ2-7; TRBD2 matches at 11 bases. CDR1 is SGHRS and CDR2 is YFSETQ in the germline V gene. The CDR3 sequence is 14 residues long. V was clipped by 4 bases and J by 5 bases; unmatched bases: 5.

This clone has more than one count but fewer than ten. The chain employs TRBV10-1 and TRBJ2-3; 9 nucleotides match TRBD2. The CDR3 covers 14 residues. V trimming: 7 bases; J trimming: 2 bases; junction bases outside the gene matches: 4. Germline CDR1 reads WNHNN; CDR2 reads SYGVQD (reference sequence). The CDR3 is CASNGTSSTDTQYF. The DNA of the CDR3 is TGCGCCAGCAATGGGACTAGCTCCACAGATACGCAGTATTTT.

The V gene is TRBV5-4, the J gene TRBJ1-5; 8 bases align to TRBD1. The CDR3 spans 15 residues. V lost 4 bases and J lost 7; bases outside the gene matches: 10. Per germline, CDR1 SGHNT and CDR2 YYREEE (reference sequence). The DNA for the CDR3 is TGTGCCAGCAGCACCCAGGGGGCGCTGGGACAGCCCCAGCATTTT. This codes for CASSTQGALGQPQHF.

The rearrangement joins TRBV27 to TRBJ1-6; TRBD1 matches at 7 bases. V lost 6 bases and J lost 4; bases outside the gene matches: 3. This CDR3 is 14 amino acids long. CDR1 is MNHEY, CDR2 SMNVEV, per germline (reference sequence). DNA of the CDR3: TGTGCCAGCAGCAAGGGGGCGTATAATTCACCCCTCCACTTT. This gives the protein CASSKGAYNSPLHF.

The chain has TRBV7-2 and TRBJ2-5; a weak D match, TRBD2 (6 bases). This CDR3 region has 14 residues. V gave up 5 bases and J gave up 0 bases, with 10 bases separating them. Looked up from germline, CDR1 is SGHTA and CDR2 is FQGNSA. Here the CDR3 reads CASSQSGYQETQYF. In DNA, the CDR3 is TGTGCCAGCAGCCAGAGCGGGTACCAAGAGACCCAGTACTTC.

The V gene is TRBV6-5, the J gene TRBJ2-1; D perhaps matches TRBD2 (5 bases). Germline values: CDR1 MNHEY, CDR2 SVGAGI. The ends were cut back, 4 bases at V and 4 bases at J, with 14 bases in the middle. CDR3 length: 15 residues. The CDR3 spells CASSCPDCLYNEQFF. The CDR3 region has the DNA TGTGCCAGCAGTTGCCCGGACTGCCTATACAATGAGCAGTTCTTC.

The chain is built from TRBV5-4 and TRBJ2-5; a weak D match, TRBD1 (5 bases). Per the germline V gene, CDR1 is SGHNT and CDR2 is YYREEE (reference sequence). Between the trimmed V and J ends, which lost 7 bases and 2 bases, there was a span of 12 bases. This CDR3 is built from 13 residues. The CDR3: CASRQGVQETQYF. CDR3 in DNA: TGTGCCAGCCGTCAAGGGGTACAAGAGACCCAGTACTTC.

The V call is TRBV7-8, the J call TRBJ1-5; the match to TRBD1 covers 9 bases. The V gene's germline CDR1 is SGHVS and CDR2 FQNEAQ. This CDR3 contains 15 residues. V gave up 3 bases and J gave up 4 bases; unmatched junction bases: 4. The CDR3 protein is CASSFNRGPNQPQHF. CDR3 DNA sequence: TGTGCCAGCAGCTTCAACAGGGGGCCAAATCAGCCCCAGCATTTT.

The chain carries TRBV19 and TRBJ2-1; 8 nucleotides match TRBD2. The CDR3 spans 17 residues. Germline V lookup: CDR1 LNHDA, CDR2 SQIVND (reference sequence). V lost 5 bases to trimming and J lost 6 bases; unmatched junction nucleotides: 15. This CDR3 reads CASSATDRGGARNEQFF. DNA of the CDR3: TGTGCCAGTAGTGCGACGGACCGGGGGGGGGCGCGCAATGAGCAGTTCTTC.

The V call is TRBV5-1, the J call TRBJ2-1; 7 bases are a match to TRBD1. The CDR3 covers 15 residues. After removal of 0 bases from V and 4 bases from J, the junction contained 4 bases not matched to a gene. Germline V gives CDR1 SGHRS, CDR2 YFSETQ. The CDR3 loop is CASSLVGQQYNEQFF. In DNA, the CDR3 is TGCGCCAGCAGCTTGGTGGGACAGCAATACAATGAGCAGTTCTTC.

The chain links TRBV7-2 to TRBJ1-6; 7 bases line up with TRBD1. This CDR3 is built from 14 residues. Trimming removed 4 bases from V and 7 bases from J; junction bases left unmatched: 4. The germline V gene has CDR1 SGHTA and CDR2 FQGNSA. The CDR3 here is CASSSGGGNSPLHF. The CDR3 DNA follows: TGTGCCAGCAGCTCAGGGGGTGGGAATTCACCCCTCCACTTT.

This CDR3 is CASTTELAGEQYF. CDR3 in DNA: TGTGCCAGCACCACCGAGTTAGCGGGCGAGCAGTACTTC. The rearrangement links TRBV2 to TRBJ2-7; 7 bases align to TRBD2. The CDR3 is 13 amino acids. Germline values: CDR1 SNHLY, CDR2 FYNNEI. V was clipped by 7 bases and J by 6 bases; unmatched bases: 9. Together with reference TRBV2 and TRBJ2-7, the CDR3 gives the full variable domain: EPEVTQTPSHQVTQMGQEVILRCVPISNHLYFYWYRQILGQKVEFLVSFYNNEISEKSEIFDDQFSVERPDGSNFTLKIRSTKLEDSAMYFCASTTELAGEQYFGPGTRLTVT.

This rearrangement joins TRBV6-5 to TRBJ1-2; 10 nucleotides agree with TRBD1. CDR3 length equals 15 residues. With 2 bases clipped from V and 4 bases from J, the junction kept 4 bases outside the gene matches. Germline V gene sequence: CDR1 MNHEY, CDR2 SVGAGI. The CDR3 here is CASSYLDRGVYGYTF. The CDR3 DNA is TGTGCCAGCAGTTACCTGGACAGGGGGGTCTATGGCTACACCTTC.

V and J are TRBV27 and TRBJ2-7; TRBD1 agrees at 8 bases. Germline assignment: CDR1 MNHEY and CDR2 SMNVEV (reference sequence). CDR3 length: 17 residues. J was trimmed by 3 bases and V by 3 bases; bases with no gene match: 13. The CDR3 sequence: CASSFRLSGQGVYEQYF. The CDR3 bases are TGTGCCAGCAGTTTTCGTTTATCAGGACAGGGAGTCTACGAGCAGTACTTC.

The chain joins TRBV27 to TRBJ1-6; possible D gene TRBD1, 6 bases. The CDR3 totals 14 residues. V gave up 2 bases and J gave up 5 bases, with 7 bases separating them. Per the germline V gene, CDR1 is MNHEY and CDR2 is SMNVEV (reference sequence). The CDR3 DNA reads as TGTGCCAGCAGTTTACAGGGGAATAATTCACCCCTCCACTTT. Translated: CASSLQGNNSPLHF.

V is TRBV28 and J is TRBJ1-6; a weak D match, TRBD1 (5 bases). CDR1 MDHEN and CDR2 SYDVKM come from the germline V gene. V lost 6 bases and J lost 10, with 22 bases in between. This CDR3 contains 16 residues. Written as DNA, the CDR3 is TGTGCCAGCAGGGGGCCGGAGGGGAATAAAGGCTCACCCCTCCACTTT. It translates to CASRGPEGNKGSPLHF.

J is TRBJ1-4 and V is TRBV5-7, with a tentative D call TRBD1 (5 bases). TRBV5-7 is an ORF, with its function uncertain. The CDR3 has 15 residues. V lost 2 bases and J 8 bases, leaving 16 bases between the germline ends. For the CDR3, the DNA is TGTGCCAGCAGCTTACGCGCAGGGAGGGAAGAAAAACTGTTTTTT. Translation: CASSLRAGREEKLFF.

The V gene is TRBV7-2, the J gene TRBJ2-7, with 9 bases matching TRBD1. CDR3 size: 14 residues. Germline V gene lookup returns CDR1 SGHTA and CDR2 FQGNSA. V trimming: 3 bases; J trimming: 6 bases; junction bases outside the gene matches: 6. The CDR3 nucleotides read TGTGCCAGCAGCTTTCGACAGGGGGTCGGCGAGCAGTACTTC. This codes for CASSFRQGVGEQYF.